The 5 T cell receptor beta chains below were found in one sample sequenced in a study of neurological immune-mediated disorders. TCRdb itself ran the 5' RACE reads through MiXCR, one entry per CDR3 protein. In the table there are about 70,000 distinct CDR3 sequences, roughly 4.8% of which are singletons. The sample was PBMCs. The origin of the receptors is a woman in her sixties or seventies with multiple sclerosis.

This clonotype was detected ten times or more. The J gene is TRBJ2-7, the V gene TRBV4-1, with a weak D call TRBD2 (6 bases). The CDR3 has 15 amino acids. The germline gives CDR1 MGHRA, CDR2 YSYEKL. Trimming pared 1 base from V and 0 bases from J, leaving 10 bases between. In DNA, the CDR3 is TGCGCCAGCAGCCAAGGATTCGGGAGCTCCTACGAGCAGTACTTC. Its translation: CASSQGFGSSYEQYF.

This clonotype was seen ten or more times. The J gene is TRBJ2-3, the V gene TRBV5-1; 8 positions agree with TRBD2. Germline V gives CDR1 SGHRS, CDR2 YFSETQ. The CDR3 consists of 16 residues. V lost 4 bases to trimming and J lost 1 base; unmatched junction nucleotides: 8. The CDR3 here is CASSPSGGTRTDTQYF. CDR3 coding DNA: TGCGCCAGCAGCCCGTCGGGGGGGACGCGCACAGATACGCAGTATTTT.

The chain employs TRBV29-1 and TRBJ1-5; 7 bases are shared with TRBD1. The germline V gene encodes CDR1 SQVTM and CDR2 ANQGSEA. The CDR3 runs 13 residues. V shed 5 bases and J 2 bases; nucleotides not matched to a gene: 3. The CDR3 region has the DNA TGCAGCGTTAAAGGGGGCGGCAATCAGCCCCAGCATTTT. It translates to CSVKGGGNQPQHF.

This clonotype was seen many times. The gene calls are TRBV20-1 and TRBJ2-3; a weak D match, TRBD2 (6 bases). The CDR3 contains 15 residues. Germline values: CDR1 DFQATT, CDR2 SNEGSKA (reference sequence). Trimming left V 0 bases short and J 0 bases short, with 10 bases between. Here the CDR3 DNA reads TGCAGTGCTAGAGATCTAGCGCATAGCACAGATACGCAGTATTTT. This translates into CSARDLAHSTDTQYF.

This clonotype has at least ten counts. The chain combines TRBV24-1 with TRBJ2-3; perhaps TRBD1 as D (6 bases). With 4 bases removed from V and 4 bases from J, the gap between germline ends came to 11 bases. Germline CDR1 is KGHDR and CDR2 is SFDVKD. The CDR3 has 14 residues. CDR3 protein: CATSDRGASDTQYF. As DNA, the CDR3 is TGTGCCACCAGTGACAGGGGCGCTTCAGATACGCAGTATTTT.